The 23 T cell receptor beta chains given below trace back to one sample, sequenced in a study of Ad26.COV2.S vaccination and SARS-CoV-2 variants. Repertoires were generated with immunoSEQ multiplex PCR, while TCRdb's copy carries only in-frame clones and drops some. Of 400,000 or so clones listed, approximately 91% were seen once; the top ten hold around 3.4%. The treatment was: 15 to 20 received Ad26.COV2.S at low or high dose, single or two shots; 5 received placebo; per-sample allocation not given. Day 63 following the first vaccine or placebo injection was when the samples were taken. This specimen consisted of peripheral blood, obtained in a trial of Ad26.COV2.S vaccine versus placebo. These receptors were obtained from a person aged 18 to 59 who received the Ad26.COV2.S COVID-19 vaccine or a placebo.

The chain links TRBV2 to TRBJ1-1; 7 positions match TRBD1. Trimming at V came to 8 bases and at J to 6 bases, leaving 12 bases not matched to a gene. Germline loops: CDR1 SNHLY, CDR2 FYNNEI. The CDR3 extends over 14 amino acids. The CDR3 loop is CASRRGDRIAEAFF. CDR3 in DNA: TGTGCCAGCCGAAGGGGGGACAGAATCGCTGAAGCTTTCTTT.

This chain connects TRBV6-2 or TRBV6-3 to TRBJ2-3; D uncertain. The length of the CDR3 is 12 residues. CDR1 is MNHEY and CDR2 is SVGEGT in the germline V gene. V lost 6 bases and J lost 6, with 10 bases in between. As DNA, the CDR3 is TGTGCCAGCAGCTCTGGGCCTGATACGCAGTATTTT. Translation gives CASSSGPDTQYF.

The chain has TRBV3-1 (or the pseudogene TRBV3-2) and TRBJ1-2, with TRBD1 matching 11 bases. The CDR3 length is 16 residues. Per the germline V gene, CDR1 is LGHDT and CDR2 is YNNKEL (reference sequence). After removal of 4 bases from V and 7 bases from J, the junction contained 11 bases not matched to a gene. In DNA form, the CDR3 reads TGTGCCAGCAGCCCTATCGGGACAGGGGGTCTCGTTGGCTACACCTTC. Translation gives CASSPIGTGGLVGYTF.

The sample holds a few counts of this clone. The genes are TRBV11-1 and TRBJ2-7; 7 bases match TRBD1. The CDR3 contains 15 residues. The germline V gene has CDR1 SGHAT and CDR2 FQDESV (reference sequence). V gave up 0 bases and J gave up 3 bases; unmatched junction bases: 5. The DNA for the CDR3 is TGTGCCAGCAGCTTAGCCGACAGGGAACTCTACGAGCAGTACTTC. This gives the protein CASSLADRELYEQYF.

J is TRBJ2-2 and V is TRBV18; 9 bases map to TRBD2. CDR3 length equals 17 residues. The germline V gene encodes CDR1 KGHSH and CDR2 LQKENI. J was trimmed by 0 bases and V by 1 base; bases with no gene match: 3. This chain's CDR3 is CASSPLIAGANTGELFF. DNA of the CDR3: TGTGCCAGCTCACCACTCATAGCGGGGGCGAACACCGGGGAGCTGTTTTTT.

This clone was counted only a few times. The chain couples TRBV7-9 to TRBJ1-5, with 7 bases matching TRBD1. Germline V lookup: CDR1 SEHNR, CDR2 FQNEAQ (reference sequence). V was clipped by 3 bases and J by 6 bases; unmatched bases: 5. The CDR3 totals 14 residues. The CDR3 DNA reads TGTGCCAGCAGCTTGTCAGGGGGGACTCAGCCCCAGCATTTT. Amino acids: CASSLSGGTQPQHF.

The chain combines TRBV7-9 with TRBJ1-1, with TRBD1 matching 10 bases. Per germline, CDR1 SEHNR and CDR2 FQNEAQ (reference sequence). The V segment lost 2 bases and the J segment 8 bases; nucleotides outside the gene matches: 11. CDR3 length: 16 amino acids. The CDR3: CASSLNTGQGIKEAFF. In nucleotides, the CDR3 is TGTGCCAGCAGCTTAAACACGGGACAGGGGATTAAGGAAGCTTTCTTT.

This clone was counted a single time. V gene TRBV6-5 combines with J gene TRBJ1-1; D gene uncertain. Trimming removed 1 base at V and 4 bases at J, with 10 bases between. CDR1 and CDR2 from the germline V gene are MNHEY and SVGAGI. This CDR3 is built from 14 residues. The CDR3, as DNA: TGTGCCAGCAGTTACTTCAGGTCTAGCACTGAAGCTTTCTTT. Its translation is CASSYFRSSTEAFF.

The sample holds one count of this clone. This sequence joins TRBV5-8 and TRBJ1-1; D is perhaps TRBD1 (5 bases). Germline V gene sequence: CDR1 SGHTS, CDR2 YDEGEE. The length of the CDR3 is 15 residues. Trimming took off 2 bases at V and 4 bases at J, with 15 bases between the two ends. DNA for the CDR3: TGTGCCAGCAGCTTCGAGGGGCTTTTAAGCACTGAAGCTTTCTTT. It yields the protein CASSFEGLLSTEAFF. The full variable domain, with the rest looked up from reference TRBV5-8 and TRBJ1-1, is EAGVTQSPTHLIKTRGQQATLRCSPISGHTSVYWYQQALGLGLQFLLWYDEGEERNRGNFPPRFSGRQFPNYSSELNVNALELEDSALYLCASSFEGLLSTEAFFGQGTRLTVV.

This clone was seen only once. This chain links TRBV10-1 with TRBJ1-1, with D possibly matching TRBD1 (6 bases). This CDR3 contains 13 residues. Trimming took off 5 bases at V and 3 bases at J, with 10 bases between the two ends. Per germline, CDR1 WNHNN and CDR2 SYGVQD (reference sequence). The CDR3 here is CASSFGQYTEAFF. The DNA for the CDR3 is TGCGCCAGCAGTTTCGGACAGTACACTGAAGCTTTCTTT.

Worth noting for this clone: The sample carries other DNA sequences with the same CDR3. V and J are TRBV6-5 and TRBJ2-7, with D tentatively TRBD2 (6 bases). CDR3 size: 14 residues. Germline CDR1 MNHEY, CDR2 SVGAGI. V dropped 0 bases and J dropped 2 bases, with 8 bases sitting between them. The CDR3 spells CASSYSRGPYEQYF. The CDR3 nucleotides read TGTGCCAGCAGTTACTCGCGGGGCCCCTACGAGCAGTACTTC.

The chain combines TRBV4-1 with TRBJ2-4, with D uncertain. This CDR3 comprises 13 residues. Germline V gene sequence: CDR1 MGHRA, CDR2 YSYEKL. Trimming took 1 base from V and 7 from J, leaving 8 bases between them. CDR3 bases: TGCGCCAGCAGCCAAGGGCTAGGTAACATTCAGTACTTC. Translated, it gives CASSQGLGNIQYF.

The V gene is TRBV6-1, the J gene TRBJ2-5, with 8 bases lining up with TRBD2. Germline V gene sequence: CDR1 MNHNS, CDR2 SASEGT. CDR3 length: 14 amino acids. With V trimmed by 3 bases and J by 3 bases, 3 bases remained unmatched. CDR3 sequence: CASSDGGLEETQYF. CDR3 DNA sequence: TGTGCCAGCAGTGACGGGGGACTAGAAGAGACCCAGTACTTC.

V gene TRBV6-6 combines with J gene TRBJ2-7; 9 bases map to TRBD1. Germline V gives CDR1 MNHNY, CDR2 SVGAGI (reference sequence). J gave up 4 bases and V 6 bases, and 7 bases lay outside the gene matches. The CDR3 has 14 amino acids. The CDR3 reads CASREGQGLYEQYF. The CDR3 DNA reads as TGTGCCAGCAGAGAAGGACAGGGGCTTTACGAGCAGTACTTC.

This chain links TRBV7-9 with TRBJ1-4, with a tentative D call TRBD1 (5 bases). Deletions cut 2 bases from V and 4 bases from J, with 11 bases between. CDR1 and CDR2 (germline): SEHNR, FQNEAQ (reference sequence). The CDR3 loop spans 15 amino acids. CDR3 residues: CASSLLGEVNEKLFF. The CDR3 region has the DNA TGTGCCAGCAGCTTATTGGGGGAGGTTAATGAAAAACTGTTTTTT.

The chain has TRBV4-3 and TRBJ2-3; the D gene is possibly TRBD1 (6 bases). Germline-derived CDR1 and CDR2 are LGHNA and YSLEER. Trimming took off 1 base at V and 0 bases at J, with 11 bases between the two ends. The CDR3 length is 16 residues. As DNA, the CDR3 is TGCGCCAGCAGCCAAGTACCCGACAGGAGCACAGATACGCAGTATTTT. As protein: CASSQVPDRSTDTQYF.

This sequence joins TRBV6-1 and TRBJ1-4; a weak D match, TRBD1 (5 bases). In germline, CDR1 is MNHNS, CDR2 SASEGT. The CDR3 extends over 14 amino acids. V was cut by 1 base and J by 8 bases, with 11 bases left in between. CDR3: CASSEVWQGEKLFF. In DNA form, the CDR3 reads TGTGCCAGCAGTGAAGTTTGGCAGGGCGAAAAACTGTTTTTT.

The chain joins TRBV2 to TRBJ1-6, with D possibly TRBD1 on 5 matching bases. Trimming left V 7 bases short and J 8 bases short, with 15 bases between. The CDR3 consists of 14 residues. Per germline, CDR1 SNHLY and CDR2 FYNNEI. CDR3 sequence reads: CASNPGRGDSPLHF. The CDR3 coding sequence is TGTGCCAGCAACCCAGGGAGGGGAGATTCACCCCTCCACTTT.

The chain is built from TRBV5-1 and TRBJ1-4; unclear D gene. The V gene's germline CDR1 is SGHRS and CDR2 YFSETQ. V was shortened by 7 bases and J by 8 bases, with 9 bases between the two germline ends. This CDR3 comprises 11 residues. The CDR3 DNA reads TGCGCCAGCTCGGGAGGGGAAAAACTGTTTTTT. It is translated as CASSGGEKLFF.

V and J are TRBV24-1 and TRBJ2-3; 7 nucleotides match TRBD1. Germline V CDR1 and CDR2: KGHDR, SFDVKD. The CDR3 consists of 14 residues. Trimming removed 4 bases from V and 3 bases from J; junction bases left unmatched: 3. The CDR3 DNA is TGTGCCACCAGTGACCCGACAGGGACAGATACGCAGTATTTT. Residues: CATSDPTGTDTQYF.

The rearrangement joins TRBV3-1 (or the pseudogene TRBV3-2) to TRBJ1-2, with no clear D. Germline loops: CDR1 LGHDT, CDR2 YNNKEL (reference sequence). The V end was cut by 1 base, the J end by 5 bases, with 11 bases between. The CDR3 totals 14 residues. CDR3 sequence (DNA): TGTGCCAGCAGCCAAGGACCCACAGCGTATGGCTACACCTTC. Translated: CASSQGPTAYGYTF.

This clone has just one count. The chain carries TRBV11-2 and TRBJ2-7, with no clear D. This CDR3 spans 14 amino acids. Trimming removed 1 base at V and 2 bases at J, with 9 bases between. From germline, CDR1 is SGHAT and CDR2 FQNNGV. The CDR3 sequence: CASSLGVETYEQYF. CDR3 bases: TGTGCCAGCAGCTTAGGGGTGGAAACCTACGAGCAGTACTTC.

The rearrangement links TRBV4-1 to TRBJ2-3; TRBD2 agrees at 15 bases. Germline values: CDR1 MGHRA, CDR2 YSYEKL. V trimming: 6 bases; J trimming: 3 bases; junction bases outside the gene matches: 1. The CDR3 sequence is 15 residues long. CDR3 DNA sequence: TGCGCCAGCAGAGGACTAGCGGGGGGGACAGATACGCAGTATTTT. Amino acid sequence: CASRGLAGGTDTQYF.